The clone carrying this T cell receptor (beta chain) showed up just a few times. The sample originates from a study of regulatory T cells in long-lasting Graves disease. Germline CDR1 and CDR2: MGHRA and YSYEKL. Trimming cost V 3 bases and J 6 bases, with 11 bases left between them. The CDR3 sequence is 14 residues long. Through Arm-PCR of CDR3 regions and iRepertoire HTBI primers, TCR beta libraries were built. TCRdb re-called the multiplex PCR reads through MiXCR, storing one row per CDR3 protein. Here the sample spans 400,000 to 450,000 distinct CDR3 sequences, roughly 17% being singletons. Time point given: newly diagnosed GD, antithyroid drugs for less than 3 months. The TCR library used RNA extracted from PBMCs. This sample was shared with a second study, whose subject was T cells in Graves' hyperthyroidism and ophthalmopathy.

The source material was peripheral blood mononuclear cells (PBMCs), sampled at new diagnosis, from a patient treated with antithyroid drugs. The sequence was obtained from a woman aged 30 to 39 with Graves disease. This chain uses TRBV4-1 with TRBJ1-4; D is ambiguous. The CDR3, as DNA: TGCGCCAGCAGCCAGGGAGGGTGGGATGAAAAACTGTTTTTT. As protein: CASSQGGWDEKLFF.